The clone carrying this T cell receptor (beta chain) was picked up many times. Its antigen is not known. This entry comes from a study of T-cell reconstitution after alpha-beta-depleted transplantation in children. The study's findings and limits: Roughly two months post-transplant, alpha-beta T cells reportedly originated from several hundred graft clones that had expanded. One year post-transplant, T-cell counts and diversity were largely derived from T cells produced anew.

Germline loops: CDR1 MGHRA, CDR2 YSYEKL. V trimming: 6 bases; J trimming: 1 base; junction bases outside the gene matches: 17. The CDR3 totals 18 residues. It was with unique molecular identifiers that the TCRbeta library was prepared. Each CDR3 protein gets one entry after TCRdb re-called the PCR reads with MiXCR. The data hold about 98,000 distinct CDR3 sequences, with 20% to 25% observed a single time. The clonotype comes from a boy aged 2-9 years with acute lymphoblastic leukemia, due to receive a stem cell transplant. The chain has TRBV4-1 and TRBJ1-1, with 7 bases matching TRBD1. The specimen was PBMCs, collected before TCRalphabeta/CD19-depleted stem cell transplant. Here the CDR3 DNA reads TGCGCCAGCAGTACTGGGGACAGATGGCTCGGAGGGAACACTGAAGCTTTCTTT. Residues: CASSTGDRWLGGNTEAFF.